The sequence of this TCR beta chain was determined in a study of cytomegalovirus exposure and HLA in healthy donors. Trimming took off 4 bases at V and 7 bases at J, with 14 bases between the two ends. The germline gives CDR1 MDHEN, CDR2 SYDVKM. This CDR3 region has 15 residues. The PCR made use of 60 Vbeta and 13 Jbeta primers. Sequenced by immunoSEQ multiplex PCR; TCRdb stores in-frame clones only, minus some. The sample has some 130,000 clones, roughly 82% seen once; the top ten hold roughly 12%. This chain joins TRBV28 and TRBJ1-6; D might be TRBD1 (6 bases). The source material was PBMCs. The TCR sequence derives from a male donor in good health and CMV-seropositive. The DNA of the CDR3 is TGTGCCAGCAGTTCCCTAGGACAGATGAATTCACCCCTCCACTTT. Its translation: CASSSLGQMNSPLHF.